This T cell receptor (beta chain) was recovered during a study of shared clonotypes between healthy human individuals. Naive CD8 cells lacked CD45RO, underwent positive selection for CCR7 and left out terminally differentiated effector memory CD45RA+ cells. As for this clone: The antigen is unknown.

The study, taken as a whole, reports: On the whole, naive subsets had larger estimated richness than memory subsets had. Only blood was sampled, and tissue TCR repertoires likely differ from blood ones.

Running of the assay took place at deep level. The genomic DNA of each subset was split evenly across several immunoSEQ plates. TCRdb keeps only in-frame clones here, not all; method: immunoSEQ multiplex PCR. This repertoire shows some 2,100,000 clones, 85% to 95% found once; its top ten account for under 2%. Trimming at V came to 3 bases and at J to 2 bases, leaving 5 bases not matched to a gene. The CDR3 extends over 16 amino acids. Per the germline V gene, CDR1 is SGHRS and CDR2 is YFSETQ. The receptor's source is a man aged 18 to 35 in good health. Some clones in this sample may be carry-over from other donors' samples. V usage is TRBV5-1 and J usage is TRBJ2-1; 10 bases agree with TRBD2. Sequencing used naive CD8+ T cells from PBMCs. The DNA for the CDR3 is TGCGCCAGCAGCTCCTCCCTAGCGGGGGCCTACAATGAGCAGTTCTTC. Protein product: CASSSSLAGAYNEQFF. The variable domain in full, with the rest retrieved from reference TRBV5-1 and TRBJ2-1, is KAGVTQTPRYLIKTRGQQVTLSCSPISGHRSVSWYQQTPGQGLQFLFEYFSETQRNKGNFPGRFSGRQFSNSRSEMNVSTLELGDSALYLCASSSSLAGAYNEQFFGPGTRLTVL.